This passage covers 18 T cell receptor beta chains from one sample sequenced in a study of vaccination effects on CD4 cells after COVID-19. Sequencing was performed with immunoSEQ multiplex PCR; in TCRdb, only in-frame clones are kept and a portion is missing. The sample consists of about 50,000 clones, about 76% of them appearing once. Culture lasted roughly 9 days before CD4+ T cell isolation. PCR confirmed that the person was infected with SARS-CoV-2 between March and December 2020. Participants were given two doses of BNT162b2 or mRNA-1273 vaccine. For these TCRs, the target antigens are not known. This sample comprised CD4+ T cells from PBMCs cultured without peptide, obtained after COVID-19 vaccination. These TCRs come from a human donor who had a prior SARS-CoV-2 infection.

The chain has TRBV29-1 and TRBJ2-1; D is unresolved. This CDR3 is 15 amino acids long. V lost 4 bases and J 0 bases, leaving 13 bases between the germline ends. Germline CDR1 SQVTM, CDR2 ANQGSEA. The chain's CDR3 is CSVAFRLSSYNEQFF. Written as DNA, the CDR3 is TGCAGCGTTGCATTTAGACTGAGCTCCTACAATGAGCAGTTCTTC.

The chain is built from TRBV9 and TRBJ1-3, with D possibly TRBD1 on 5 matching bases. In germline, CDR1 is SGDLS, CDR2 YYNGEE. The CDR3 has 14 amino acids. V was shortened by 0 bases and J by 3 bases, with 7 bases between the two germline ends. CDR3 residues: CASSVATDGNTIYF. The CDR3 nucleotides read TGTGCCAGCAGCGTAGCGACAGATGGAAACACCATATATTTT.

The gene calls are TRBV11-3 and TRBJ2-7; TRBD2 might be the D (5 bases). The CDR3 runs to 15 residues. V was shortened by 5 bases and J by 3 bases, with 17 bases between the two germline ends. Germline V gives CDR1 SGHNT, CDR2 YENEEA. This CDR3 is CASSQDWAQNYEQYF. The CDR3 DNA reads as TGTGCCAGCAGCCAGGACTGGGCTCAAAACTACGAGCAGTACTTC.

The chain uses TRBV18 and TRBJ1-6; no clear D. Germline V gene data show CDR1 as KGHSH and CDR2 as LQKENI. Deletions cut 6 bases from V and 5 bases from J, with 8 bases between. This CDR3 comprises 13 residues. For the CDR3, the DNA is TGTGCCAGCTCCTACGGGAATAATTCACCCCTCCACTTT. The encoded protein is CASSYGNNSPLHF.

This sequence joins TRBV9 and TRBJ2-7; a weak D match, TRBD2 (6 bases). This CDR3 is 16 amino acids long. Germline V gene sequence: CDR1 SGDLS, CDR2 YYNGEE. V lost 4 bases to trimming and J lost 0 bases, with 17 bases between them. DNA for the CDR3: TGTGCCAGCAGCCGAGCTCTGCTAGCGACCTCCTACGAGCAGTACTTC. Translated, it gives CASSRALLATSYEQYF.

The rearrangement links TRBV15 to TRBJ2-3; a weak D match, TRBD2 (5 bases). This CDR3 is 15 amino acids long. The germline CDR1 and CDR2 sequences are LNHNV and YYDKDF (reference sequence). The V gene lost 3 bases and the J gene lost 2 bases, with 12 bases spanning the gap. CDR3 in amino acids: CATSRDSHLTDTQYF. CDR3 in DNA: TGTGCCACCAGCAGGGACTCCCACCTCACAGATACGCAGTATTTT.

The chain uses TRBV2 and TRBJ2-1; 7 bases line up with TRBD1. With 8 bases clipped from V and 6 bases from J, the junction kept 4 bases outside the gene matches. In germline, CDR1 is SNHLY, CDR2 FYNNEI. The CDR3 is 12 residues long. CDR3 sequence (DNA): TGTGCCAGCGTGGGACAGTTCAATGAGCAGTTCTTC. Translated: CASVGQFNEQFF.

This chain links TRBV6-2 or TRBV6-3 with TRBJ2-3; D perhaps matches TRBD2 (6 bases). Trimming took off 0 bases at V and 2 bases at J, with 9 bases between the two ends. This CDR3 is built from 15 residues. Looked up from germline, CDR1 is MNHEY and CDR2 is SVGEGT. The CDR3 spells CASSYSSGNTDTQYF. The CDR3 DNA sequence: TGTGCCAGCAGTTACTCTAGCGGCAACACAGATACGCAGTATTTT.

This chain links TRBV6-1 with TRBJ2-2, with 8 nucleotides matching TRBD2. The CDR3 loop spans 17 amino acids. CDR1 and CDR2 from the germline V gene are MNHNS and SASEGT. The V and J ends lost 4 bases and 5 bases, in that order; junction bases with no gene match: 12. The CDR3 sequence is CASSGYGSGTSTGELFF. The CDR3 DNA follows: TGTGCCAGCAGTGGCTACGGTAGCGGGACCTCGACCGGGGAGCTGTTTTTT.

The chain joins TRBV7-9 to TRBJ1-4; TRBD1 matches 12 bases. This CDR3 comprises 15 residues. Looked up from germline, CDR1 is SEHNR and CDR2 is FQNEAQ (reference sequence). The trim removed 3 bases at V and 7 bases at J, leaving 3 bases unmatched. The CDR3 DNA follows: TGTGCCAGCAGCTTCGGGACAGGGGGCAGTGAAAAACTGTTTTTT. Translation: CASSFGTGGSEKLFF.

The chain uses TRBV7-9 and TRBJ2-6; D possibly matches TRBD1 or TRBD2 (6 bases each). The CDR3 is 14 residues long. V was pared by 5 bases and J by 12 bases, with 17 bases between. In germline, CDR1 is SEHNR, CDR2 FQNEAQ (reference sequence). CDR3 sequence reads: CASSRLGGGSVLTF. The CDR3 DNA reads as TGTGCCAGCAGCCGATTAGGAGGGGGGAGCGTCCTGACTTTC.

The gene calls are TRBV10-3 and TRBJ1-1; D is ambiguous. CDR1 is ENHRY, CDR2 SYGVKD, per germline. Trimming shortened V by 11 bases and J by 6 bases, and 13 bases separated the two germline ends. The CDR3 consists of 11 residues. CDR3 sequence: CAARRDAEAFF. The CDR3 DNA follows: TGTGCCGCTCGGCGAGATGCTGAAGCTTTCTTT.

This chain connects TRBV5-1 to TRBJ1-4, with 10 nucleotides matching TRBD1. V shed 1 base, J shed 3 bases, and the junction held 3 bases outside the gene matches. CDR1 is SGHRS and CDR2 is YFSETQ in the germline V gene. This CDR3 spans 16 amino acids. DNA of the CDR3: TGCGCCAGCAGCTTGTCAGGACAGGGGGCTAATGAAAAACTGTTTTTT. Its protein product is CASSLSGQGANEKLFF.

This clone came up a few times. The gene calls are TRBV27 and TRBJ1-1; weak D call: TRBD1 (6 bases). This CDR3 contains 15 residues. V lost 8 bases and J 3 bases, leaving 19 bases between the germline ends. Per the germline V gene, CDR1 is MNHEY and CDR2 is SMNVEV (reference sequence). CDR3 loop: CASRNRVGGYTEAFF. The CDR3 DNA reads TGTGCCAGCCGAAACAGGGTTGGTGGGTACACTGAAGCTTTCTTT.

The J gene is TRBJ2-5, the V gene TRBV24-1; 7 nucleotides agree with TRBD2. The CDR3 has 14 residues. V dropped 6 bases and J dropped 4; count of bases not matched to a gene: 7. CDR1 and CDR2 (germline): KGHDR, SFDVKD. CDR3 residues: CATSFAGEGETQYF. The CDR3 region has the DNA TGTGCCACCAGTTTCGCGGGAGAAGGAGAGACCCAGTACTTC.

V usage is TRBV25-1 and J usage is TRBJ1-2; 8 nucleotides line up with TRBD1. V was clipped by 3 bases and J by 8 bases; unmatched bases: 8. CDR1 MGHDK and CDR2 SYGVNS come from the germline V gene. The CDR3 is made up of 14 amino acids. The CDR3 protein is CASSDPGQGSGYTF. The DNA of the CDR3 is TGTGCCAGCAGTGACCCAGGACAGGGCTCCGGCTACACCTTC.

V gene TRBV12-3 or TRBV12-4 combines with J gene TRBJ2-7, with D possibly being TRBD1 or TRBD2 (5 bases each). The CDR3 contains 13 residues. Between the trimmed V and J ends, which lost 3 bases and 3 bases, there was a span of 9 bases. CDR3 in amino acids: CASSFGTIYEQYF. The CDR3 nucleotides read TGTGCCAGCAGTTTCGGGACGATCTACGAGCAGTACTTC.

This rearrangement joins TRBV30 to TRBJ1-5; D remains ambiguous. Per germline, CDR1 GTSNPN and CDR2 SVGIG (reference sequence). CDR3 length equals 14 residues. V dropped 1 base and J dropped 4 bases, with 11 bases sitting between them. CDR3 in DNA: TGTGCCTGGAGTGAGGGTGAGATAAATCAGCCCCAGCATTTT. Translated: CAWSEGEINQPQHF.